A single sample gave rise to the 8 T cell receptor beta chains below, sequenced in a study of identical twins. TCRdb reprocessed the 5' RACE reads with MiXCR, giving one entry per CDR3 protein. The repertoire has approximately 260,000 distinct CDR3 sequences, 11% to 15% of them found once; the top ten carry around 8.3%. The sample taken for sequencing was memory (CD45RO+) T cells sorted from blood. These TCRs come from a woman younger than 30 in good health.

This clonotype appeared many times. The CDR3 region is CASSPRQANFYEQYF. The CDR3 DNA is TGTGCCAGCAGCCCGCGACAGGCAAATTTCTACGAGCAGTACTTC. The rearrangement uses TRBV7-2 and TRBJ2-7, with D tentatively TRBD1 (6 bases). This CDR3 has 15 amino acids. Looked up from germline, CDR1 is SGHTA and CDR2 is FQGNSA. Trimming pared 5 bases from V and 3 bases from J, leaving 17 bases between.

This clonotype was recorded a few times. This rearrangement joins TRBV7-2 to TRBJ2-4; a weak D match, TRBD2 (7 bases). V was pared by 5 bases and J by 5 bases, with 16 bases between. The germline gives CDR1 SGHTA, CDR2 FQGNSA. The CDR3 contains 15 residues. Here the CDR3 reads CASSVVGGGENIQYF. In nucleotides, the CDR3 is TGTGCCAGCAGCGTCGTTGGGGGGGGCGAAAACATTCAGTACTTC.

This clonotype came up many times. The chain is built from TRBV2 and TRBJ1-5, with TRBD1 matching 9 bases. The ends lost 3 bases at V and 6 bases at J; junction bases unmatched: 3. CDR3 length: 14 residues. Germline CDR1 reads SNHLY; CDR2 reads FYNNEI. CDR3 amino acids: CASSDETGGQPQHF. Written as DNA, the CDR3 is TGTGCCAGCAGTGACGAGACAGGGGGTCAGCCCCAGCATTTT.

This clonotype was counted ten times or more. The CDR3 nucleotides read TGTGCCAGCAGTTTAGCGCGGGTATCCCTCCACTTT. Amino acid sequence: CASSLARVSLHF. The chain uses TRBV12-3 or TRBV12-4 and TRBJ1-6; D unclear. V was clipped by 0 bases and J by 14 bases, with 8 bases between them. This CDR3 is 12 amino acids long.

The chain combines TRBV20-1 with TRBJ1-5; D gene ambiguous. V lost 2 bases, J lost 4 bases, and 6 bases lay in between. The CDR3 contains 12 residues. Germline V lookup: CDR1 DFQATT, CDR2 SNEGSKA (reference sequence). The CDR3 sequence is CSARTRNQPQHF. Written as DNA, the CDR3 is TGCAGTGCTAGAACCAGAAATCAGCCCCAGCATTTT.

The chain couples TRBV29-1 to TRBJ2-2; tentative D call: TRBD1 (5 bases). Trimming took off 4 bases at V and 1 base at J, with 7 bases between the two ends. Germline V gives CDR1 SQVTM, CDR2 ANQGSEA. This CDR3 spans 13 amino acids. The CDR3 loop is CSVGRGNTGELFF. The CDR3 DNA follows: TGCAGCGTTGGTAGGGGGAACACCGGGGAGCTGTTTTTT.

The chain employs TRBV2 and TRBJ1-5; TRBD1 aligns across 7 bases. V lost 7 bases and J lost 2; bases outside the gene matches: 14. Germline lookup yields CDR1 SNHLY and CDR2 FYNNEI. CDR3 length: 17 residues. This chain's CDR3 is CASTGGEGANGNQPQHF. The CDR3, as DNA: TGTGCCAGCACTGGGGGGGAGGGGGCTAACGGCAATCAGCCCCAGCATTTT.

In its sample, this clonotype was seen a few times. The J gene is TRBJ1-1, the V gene TRBV7-9, with 8 positions matching TRBD1. Germline assignment: CDR1 SEHNR and CDR2 FQNEAQ (reference sequence). After removal of 1 base from V and 5 bases from J, the junction contained 9 bases not matched to a gene. The CDR3 loop spans 16 amino acids. The CDR3 is CASSLGTGSGGTEAFF. In nucleotides, the CDR3 is TGTGCCAGCAGCTTAGGGACAGGGAGTGGTGGAACTGAAGCTTTCTTT.